One and the same sample provided the 20 T cell receptor beta chains below, sequenced in a study of cytomegalovirus exposure and HLA in healthy donors. PCR amplification relied on 60 Vbeta primers (plus 13 Jbeta primers). Data came from immunoSEQ multiplex PCR; TCRdb stores just in-frame clones and leaves some out. The table shows approximately 100,000 clones, with 86% occurring only once. The sequenced sample was PBMCs. The receptor set was obtained from a man in his thirties or forties in good health and CMV-seropositive.

This sequence joins TRBV18 and TRBJ2-5; TRBD2 matches at 7 bases. V was clipped by 3 bases and J by 3 bases; unmatched bases: 4. The CDR3 spans 14 residues. CDR1 and CDR2 from the germline V gene are KGHSH and LQKENI. This chain's CDR3 is CASSPRLAEETQYF. The CDR3 nucleotides are TGTGCCAGCTCACCCCGACTAGCTGAAGAGACCCAGTACTTC.

This chain connects TRBV28 to TRBJ2-5; D gene uncertain. The ends were cut back, 7 bases at V and 5 bases at J, with 14 bases in the middle. The CDR3 totals 13 residues. Germline V gives CDR1 MDHEN, CDR2 SYDVKM. CDR3 amino acids: CASNLLGSETQYF. In nucleotides, the CDR3 is TGTGCCAGCAACCTACTCGGGTCGGAGACCCAGTACTTC.

CDR3 DNA sequence: TGTGCCACCAGCAGTGCGCTTTTCGGGGGCGGGGAGCTGTTTTTT. Translated: CATSSALFGGGELFF. The V call is TRBV15, the J call TRBJ2-2; a weak D match, TRBD2 (6 bases). The CDR3 runs 15 residues. Germline V CDR1 and CDR2: LNHNV, YYDKDF (reference sequence). Trimming removed 3 bases from V and 7 bases from J, with 15 bases in between.

The chain is built from TRBV6-5 and TRBJ1-1, with D unclear. Trimming removed 4 bases from V and 2 bases from J, with 8 bases in between. The V gene's germline CDR1 is MNHEY and CDR2 SVGAGI. The CDR3 totals 13 residues. The CDR3 loop reads CASSFGPNTEAFF. CDR3 DNA: TGTGCCAGCAGTTTTGGGCCAAACACTGAAGCTTTCTTT.

Comment on this clone: This specimen includes other DNA sequences encoding the same CDR3. The chain couples TRBV11-2 to TRBJ1-4; D ambiguous. The V gene lost 8 bases and the J gene lost 1 base, with 8 bases spanning the gap. Germline CDR1 reads SGHAT; CDR2 reads FQNNGV. The CDR3 consists of 13 residues. The CDR3 bases are TGTGCCAGCTCGCGGGGAACTAATGAAAAACTGTTTTTT. It codes for CASSRGTNEKLFF.

This chain connects TRBV4-2 to TRBJ2-7; possible D gene TRBD1, 6 bases. The germline V gene encodes CDR1 LGHNA and CDR2 YNFKEQ. The CDR3 is made up of 17 amino acids. The V end was cut by 0 bases, the J end by 0 bases, with 15 bases between. CDR3 DNA: TGTGCCAGCAGCCAAGATCTAAGGACAGAAGCCTCCTACGAGCAGTACTTC. Encoded protein: CASSQDLRTEASYEQYF.

This clone has a handful of counts. The same CDR3 is also encoded by other DNA sequences in this sample. This chain uses TRBV6-1 with TRBJ2-7; 9 bases match TRBD1. J was trimmed by 3 bases and V by 0 bases; bases with no gene match: 6. The length of the CDR3 is 16 residues. Germline V gene lookup returns CDR1 MNHNS and CDR2 SASEGT. The DNA for the CDR3 is TGTGCCAGCAGTGAAGCGCTACAGGGGGCCAACTACGAGCAGTACTTC. Amino acids: CASSEALQGANYEQYF.

This chain uses TRBV27 with TRBJ1-2; D might be TRBD1 (5 bases). Deletions cut 1 base from V and 3 bases from J, with 15 bases between. The length of the CDR3 is 16 residues. The germline V gene has CDR1 MNHEY and CDR2 SMNVEV (reference sequence). The DNA for the CDR3 is TGTGCCAGCAGTTTATTAGGCAGGGAATCGTACTATGGCTACACCTTC. Translating gives CASSLLGRESYYGYTF.

This chain joins TRBV5-1 and TRBJ2-7; 9 positions agree with TRBD1. With 4 bases clipped from V and 6 bases from J, the junction kept 8 bases outside the gene matches. Germline CDR1 reads SGHRS; CDR2 reads YFSETQ. The CDR3 loop spans 14 amino acids. The CDR3 DNA sequence: TGCGCCAGCAGCGCTCCCGGGACAGGGACCGAGCAGTACTTC. It is translated as CASSAPGTGTEQYF.

The chain is built from TRBV2 and TRBJ2-5; TRBD2 agrees at 13 bases. The CDR3 loop spans 19 amino acids. Germline V gene sequence: CDR1 SNHLY, CDR2 FYNNEI. V dropped 2 bases and J dropped 1; count of bases not matched to a gene: 10. The CDR3 loop reads CASSELGTSGMVSQETQYF. The CDR3 DNA sequence: TGTGCCAGCAGTGAATTGGGGACTAGCGGGATGGTTTCCCAAGAGACCCAGTACTTC.

J is TRBJ2-1 and V is TRBV6-5, with TRBD2 identical over 7 bases. The CDR3 extends over 14 amino acids. The V gene end was trimmed by 6 bases and the J gene end by 5 bases; junction bases not matched to a gene: 7. Germline V lookup: CDR1 MNHEY, CDR2 SVGAGI. CDR3 coding DNA: TGTGCCAGCAGCCCCCGACTAGCCCACAATGAGCAGTTCTTC. As protein: CASSPRLAHNEQFF.

The DNA of the CDR3 is TGTGCCAGCAGTTCACGCCAGGGGAAGGGCACAGATACGCAGTATTTT. It is translated as CASSSRQGKGTDTQYF. The chain employs TRBV27 and TRBJ2-3; tentatively, D is TRBD1 (6 bases). V was clipped by 4 bases and J by 1 base, with 15 bases between them. The CDR3 covers 16 residues. CDR1 MNHEY and CDR2 SMNVEV come from the germline V gene (reference sequence).

The J gene is TRBJ2-1, the V gene TRBV7-9, with 15 bases matching TRBD2. The V gene end was trimmed by 5 bases and the J gene end by 4 bases; junction bases not matched to a gene: 9. The CDR3 contains 18 residues. The germline gives CDR1 SEHNR, CDR2 FQNEAQ (reference sequence). CDR3 coding DNA: TGTGCCAGCAGCGAAACCGGGACTAGCGGGAGGATTTACAATGAGCAGTTCTTC. Protein sequence: CASSETGTSGRIYNEQFF.

The chain has TRBV30 and TRBJ1-3, with D unresolved. The CDR3 covers 13 residues. Trimming removed 0 bases at V and 4 bases at J, with 7 bases between. Germline loops: CDR1 GTSNPN, CDR2 SVGIG (reference sequence). As DNA, the CDR3 is TGTGCCTGGAGTGTACAACAGGGAAACACCATATATTTT. Its protein is CAWSVQQGNTIYF.

J is TRBJ2-3 and V is TRBV25-1; D possibly corresponds to TRBD2 (6 bases). Germline CDR1 and CDR2: MGHDK and SYGVNS. The CDR3 sequence is 17 residues long. Trimming removed 1 base at V and 2 bases at J, with 16 bases between. CDR3 DNA sequence: TGTGCCAGCAGTGAATCGAAGACTGGCGGGACCACAGATACGCAGTATTTT. The encoded protein is CASSESKTGGTTDTQYF.

J is TRBJ2-3 and V is TRBV6-5; 13 nucleotides agree with TRBD2. Germline values: CDR1 MNHEY, CDR2 SVGAGI. The junction had 3 bases not matched to a gene; V was cut back by 5 bases and J by 4 bases. The CDR3 has 15 amino acids. DNA of the CDR3: TGTGCCAGCAGTCCACTAGCGGGAGGGCCAGATACGCAGTATTTT. Protein: CASSPLAGGPDTQYF.

This clone was observed once. The rearrangement links TRBV5-1 to TRBJ2-5; TRBD1 matches at 8 bases. This CDR3 has 14 amino acids. Germline loops: CDR1 SGHRS, CDR2 YFSETQ. J lost 5 bases, V lost 4 bases, and 7 bases had no gene match. In DNA form, the CDR3 reads TGCGCCAGCAGCCTTGGGACAGGAGCGGAGACCCAGTACTTC. It is translated as CASSLGTGAETQYF.

The table lists this clone with a count of one. This chain uses TRBV30 with TRBJ2-5, with a tentative D call TRBD1 (6 bases). Germline V gives CDR1 GTSNPN, CDR2 SVGIG (reference sequence). V was trimmed by 4 bases and J by 1 base, leaving 13 bases between them. The CDR3 runs 14 residues. Here the CDR3 reads CAWTIQGSQETQYF. In DNA, the CDR3 is TGTGCCTGGACTATCCAGGGGAGCCAAGAGACCCAGTACTTC. Full variable domain (remainder filled in from reference TRBV30 and TRBJ2-5): SQTIHQWPATLVQPVGSPLSLECTVEGTSNPNLYWYRQAAGRGLQLLFYSVGIGQISSEVPQNLSASRPQDRQFILSSKKLLLSDSGFYLCAWTIQGSQETQYFGPGTRLLVL.

The chain uses TRBV27 and TRBJ2-1; 11 positions match TRBD2. J gave up 6 bases and V 5 bases, and 12 bases lay outside the gene matches. The CDR3 contains 17 residues. Germline assignment: CDR1 MNHEY and CDR2 SMNVEV (reference sequence). The CDR3 DNA sequence: TGTGCCAGCAGTCCAATTAGCGGGAGGGGCGGGGGCAATGAGCAGTTCTTC. It specifies CASSPISGRGGGNEQFF.

The chain links TRBV7-9 to TRBJ2-1, with D tentatively TRBD1 (6 bases). V dropped 3 bases and J dropped 7 bases, with 13 bases sitting between them. In germline, CDR1 is SEHNR, CDR2 FQNEAQ (reference sequence). CDR3 length equals 14 residues. The CDR3 sequence is CASSFSQGRNEQFF. The DNA for the CDR3 is TGTGCCAGCAGCTTTTCACAGGGTAGGAATGAGCAGTTCTTC.